This T cell receptor beta chain was retrieved from a study of CD8+ T cells in alopecia areata. Study findings and constraints: Many expanded lesional clones stayed in scalp and blood while on tofacitinib. Mice showed clearer TCR sharing than patients did, a gap that was possibly HLA-related.

Extraction and reverse transcription of RNA yielded cDNA as the sequencing template. Sequencing was performed with immunoSEQ multiplex PCR; in TCRdb, only in-frame clones are kept and a portion is missing. The sample has some 150,000 clones, about 88% seen once. Points on this clone: Its antigen is unidentified.

Trimming removed 5 bases from V and 1 base from J, with 8 bases in between. The CDR3 is 13 residues long. The germline V gene encodes CDR1 SNHLY and CDR2 FYNNEI. The treatment denotes: oral pan-JAK inhibitor, 5-10 mg twice daily. The chain is built from TRBV2 and TRBJ1-1, with D hard to call. Sequenced here: CD8+ T cells sorted from blood, sampled at week 4, from a patient treated with tofacitinib. This sequence originates from a human donor with alopecia areata. CDR3 protein: CASSYDTNTEAFF. CDR3 nucleotide sequence: TGTGCCAGCAGTTACGACACGAACACTGAAGCTTTCTTT.